Listed below are T cell receptor beta chains from one sample, sequenced in a study of CD8 T cells in ankylosing spondylitis. Using its own MiXCR run on the 5' RACE reads, TCRdb lists one record per CDR3 protein. The repertoire holds 200,000 to 250,000 distinct CDR3 sequences, 30% to 40% seen once, with about 4% in the top ten. The sequenced sample was blood, either unsorted or a sorted T cell fraction (not recorded which). The receptors originated from a male donor with ankylosing spondylitis or in good health (not recorded which). Each CDR3 is given with its conserved first and last residue. D genes are given only for firm matches. The size of a clone is reported for some rows only, either as once, few or many, or as a class for expanded clones.

j_call d_call clone_size v_call cdr3_nt cdr3_aa
TRBJ2-3 TRBD2 few TRBV12-3/TRBV12-4 TGTGCCAGCCATGGGGGGGGGACCACAGATACGCAGTATTTT CASHGGGTTDTQYF
TRBJ2-3 - few TRBV10-3 TGTGCCATCAGTGATAACTCCTTTGGGACAGATACGCAGTATTTT CAISDNSFGTDTQYF
TRBJ1-2 - few TRBV15 TGTGCCACCAGCAGCACAACGACACTTAACTATGGCTACACCTTC CATSSTTTLNYGYTF
TRBJ2-4 - - TRBV12-3/TRBV12-4 TGTGCCAGCAGTCCTCAGGGGACACTAGCCAAAAACATTCAGTACTTC CASSPQGTLAKNIQYF
TRBJ2-7 TRBD1 - TRBV5-1 TGCGCCAGCAGCTCTGACAGGGGGTCATACTACGAGCAGTACTTC CASSSDRGSYYEQYF
TRBJ2-1 TRBD2 - TRBV5-4 TGTGCCAGCAGCTCTAGCGGGGGGGCCAGCTCCTACAATGAGCAGTTCTTC CASSSSGGASSYNEQFF
TRBJ2-1 - few TRBV9 TGTGCCAGCAGCGTAGTCACGGGGAATGAGCAGTTCTTC CASSVVTGNEQFF
TRBJ2-1 TRBD1 few TRBV12-3/TRBV12-4 TGTGCCAGCAGGGACAGGCACTACAATGAGCAGTTCTTC CASRDRHYNEQFF
TRBJ2-5 - few TRBV20-1 TGCAGTGCTTTGATTAACCAAGAGACCCAGTACTTC CSALINQETQYF
TRBJ2-7 TRBD2 - TRBV7-9 TGTGCCAGCAGTTCAGCCGGGCCTAGCGGGGCCGGCGAGCAGTACTTC CASSSAGPSGAGEQYF